This TCR beta chain was captured in a study of T-cell memory formation after mild COVID-19. Study-level results: The appearance of some responding clones in pre-infection memory suggested that cross-reactive memory joined.

TCRdb itself ran the 5' RACE reads through MiXCR, one entry per CDR3 protein. The repertoire holds around 320,000 distinct CDR3 sequences, over 11% seen once, with around 20% in the top ten. This clonotype was observed a handful of times. Its antigen is not identified. Germline CDR1 is LGHNA and CDR2 is YSLEER. Germline trimming cut 4 bases from V and 4 bases from J; bases unmatched to any gene: 5. The CDR3 extends over 15 amino acids. V and J are TRBV4-3 and TRBJ1-4, with 8 bases that match TRBD1. The sample consisted of PBMCs or a T cell subset sorted from them (not recorded which). The origin of this receptor is a young man who had mild COVID-19 (a few samples of this study predate the infection). Cell type and time point are not known. The CDR3 spells CASSPGTGLNEKLFF. The CDR3 region has the DNA TGCGCCAGCAGCCCAGGGACAGGCCTTAATGAAAAACTGTTTTTT.